This TCR beta chain was sequenced during a study of long-term antiretroviral therapy in people with HIV. The study's findings and limits: Repertoires in HIV (unlike those of controls) had narrower CDR3 length ranges. Diversity measured after ART increased yet remained under transplant donor controls.

With respect to this clone: The antigen remains unidentified.

The assay used was immunoSEQ (version v3.0), run at survey level. Each sample aimed for about 35,000-55,000 sequenced T-cell genomes. Sequencing used immunoSEQ multiplex PCR; TCRdb keeps in-frame clones, though not all of them. The sample has 25,000 to 30,000 clones; 65% to 85% are singletons. Deletions cut 9 bases from V and 4 bases from J, with 9 bases between. The CDR3 extends over 11 amino acids. Germline values: CDR1 MNHNY, CDR2 SVGAGI (reference sequence). This sequence joins TRBV6-6 and TRBJ2-5; D is undetermined. The source of this sequence is a man younger than 40 with HIV. The source was unsorted PBMCs, collected 2.7 to 2.9 years after starting antiretroviral therapy. Here the CDR3 DNA reads TGTGCCAGTACTAACTTAGAGACCCAGTACTTC. This codes for CASTNLETQYF.